This T cell receptor (beta chain) emerged from a study of CD8 T cells in Susac syndrome. Study background: Among the Susac syndrome patients who underwent sequencing, about 6 had clinically active disease, while about 8 of them were in remission. The study, taken as a whole, reports: Susac-specific public clones in total CD8+ repertoires numbered some 16; in CD8+ TEMRA repertoires, they numbered 4 to 6.

The RNA, about 0.45 to 1 ug, was put through reverse transcription using random hexamers. Multiplex PCR with immunoSEQ amplified the TCR beta CDR3 across 54 Vbeta and 13 Jbeta. TCRdb ran MiXCR on the immunoSEQ multiplex PCR reads and lists one entry per CDR3 protein. This sample carries fewer than 85,000 distinct CDR3 sequences, roughly 94% of them seen once, and the ten largest clones take about 0.5%. This CDR3 has 15 amino acids. Germline V gene sequence: CDR1 SGHRS, CDR2 YFSETQ. V shed 4 bases and J shed 1 base, with 15 bases lying between them. With regard to this clonotype: Its antigen is as yet unknown.

The chain employs TRBV5-1 and TRBJ2-7; D may match TRBD1 or TRBD2 (6 bases each). Sequencing was performed on CD8+ T cells from PBMCs. This receptor was obtained from a human donor with Susac syndrome. CDR3 loop: CASSPAEGVSYEQYF. Here the CDR3 DNA reads TGCGCCAGCAGCCCCGCGGAGGGGGTTTCCTACGAGCAGTACTTC.